This T cell receptor (beta chain) was observed in a study of T-cell memory formation after mild COVID-19. Study-wide results and caveats: Shrinking CD4+ clones resided mostly in CM and EM, and CD8+ ones in EMRA. Clones shrinking from day 15 to 85 showed even CD4/CD8 mixes; later expanders tilted CD4+. The appearance of some responding clones in pre-infection memory suggested that cross-reactive memory joined.

Trimming pared 9 bases from V and 2 bases from J, leaving 11 bases between. Germline-derived CDR1 and CDR2 are SNHLY and FYNNEI. The length of the CDR3 is 13 residues. One entry per CDR3 protein, called by TCRdb with MiXCR from the 5' RACE reads. The sample contains around 110,000 distinct CDR3 sequences, 9.5% to 15% of which appear only once. This clonotype occurred a few times. The antigen is not known. This rearrangement joins TRBV2 to TRBJ1-3; D is possibly TRBD1 (5 bases). The sequenced sample consisted of PBMCs or a T cell subset sorted from them (not recorded which). The TCR comes from an adult woman who had mild COVID-19 (a few samples of this study predate the infection). Cell type and time point are not known. The CDR3 DNA is TGTGCCAGATCTACGGGGCCTGGAAACACCATATATTTT. Protein product: CARSTGPGNTIYF.